What follows describes a single T cell receptor (beta chain). No cognate antigen has been identified for it. No much larger clonotype is one base removed from it; base qualities were not supplied. Library method: the immunoSEQ multiplex PCR assay. For the multiplex PCR, a mixture combining 60 forward primers for TCR Vbeta segments and 13 reverse primers for TCR Jbeta segments was used. The CDR3 region of rearranged TCR beta genes was amplified from genomic DNA by a multiplex PCR assay. The Illumina HiSeq System was used to sequence the amplified TCR beta libraries as 87-base-pair reads. Per the source publication's procedure: A later analysis tallied roughly 80 million unique TCR beta chains across the 550 to 850 repertoires, and approximately 12 million of those chains were shared by two or more donors. A nearest-neighbor algorithm error-corrected the raw reads and collapsed the reads into unique sequences, merging closely related sequences to remove PCR and sequencing errors. V, D and J gene segments were assigned by aligning CDR3 sequences to IMGT reference sequences. Each retained sequence needed at least a six-nucleotide match to both a V gene segment and a J gene segment. Rearrangements were called productive when the CDR3 lacked stop codons and stayed in frame with V and J; all others were non-productive. CDR3 was defined according to IMGT convention as the region running from the second conserved V-encoded cysteine to the conserved J-encoded phenylalanine. The earlier analysis of some 580 of the donors excluded any sequence lacking an unambiguous match to a single V gene segment. An earlier analysis of a few hundred of the donors called V segments functional above 56.7% productive rearrangements and segregating when the between-donor standard deviation exceeded 5%. To diagnose cytomegalovirus status from the catalog of TCR beta chain sequences, a statistical classification framework was built. In a later analysis, TCR nucleotide sequences were compared against IMGT/GENE-DB human TR gene sequences so that V and J genes could be assigned. Using the TCRdist pipeline, a later analysis assigned CDR3 sequences along with most-parsimonious VDJ recombination scenarios. A later analysis defined each TCR beta chain by its CDR3 amino acid sequence plus V-gene family, and excluded reads lacking a unique V-gene family. A later analysis removed 500 to 600 highly shared, low-generation-probability nucleotide sequences to deal with suspected cross-contamination and a sequencing artifact. A later analysis calculated a clonal expansion index for each public chain from normalized within-repertoire ranks of inferred template counts. Generation probabilities in a later analysis came from a VDJ recombination model fitted to out-of-frame rearrangements, and those results were checked against IGoR. Hypergeometric tests were used in a later analysis to score TCR-TCR, TCR-HLA and TCR-CMV co-occurrence, with a repertoire-size bias correction applied to the TCR pairs. In a later analysis, false discovery rates were estimated by permuting HLA or CMV assignments 20 times. In a later analysis, co-occurring TCRs were grouped with DBSCAN, and TCRdist sequence similarity was added when clustering was performed within HLA-allele-positive subsets. Co-occurrence clustering excluded repertoires with fewer than 30,000 or more than 120,000 public chains, plus five with anomalous nucleotide sharing. TCRdb re-hosts the immuneACCESS table, in-frame sequences only. Its copies lack some clones; in the studies checked, an unresolved V gene accounts for under half of them, and the cause for the rest is not known. For V, J and clone size, that table is used; D and trimming come from the DNA. This sample gives approximately 140,000 clones in total; about 78% of them show up just once. The ten largest clones take up about 2.6% of the sample.

The cohort consisted of fewer than 700 healthy bone marrow donors. All cohort members were sampled while nominally healthy, although unrecorded immune exposures were likely present. CMV serostatus was recorded as positive for 289 and negative for about half of the 666 cohort members, whereas no CMV serostatus was recorded for the donor in question. Every donor gave a peripheral blood sample, and the peripheral blood mononuclear cells from that sample were used for TCR beta sequencing. Genomic DNA was extracted from the blood cell samples with the Qiagen DNeasy Blood Extraction Kit. This record belongs to a study of cytomegalovirus exposure and HLA in healthy donors (dated by TCRdb to 2015 to 2018). Describing the broader study: An earlier analysis of approximately 640 of the donors reported roughly 270 Gb of sequence data and some 120 million unique TCR beta sequences from around 200 million T cells. A later genetic analysis used genome-wide SNP genotypes for about 55% of the 666 donors, treating that subset as a discovery cohort. A separate validation cohort of 90 to 150 different subjects was used in addition to the 666-subject first cohort. The aim of the study was to test whether cataloging public T cell receptors could identify signatures of past pathogen exposure. Typing coverage differed by locus: A, B, C, DRB1 and DQB1 were typed in roughly 629-640 donors, DQA1 in about 500, DPA1 in some 610, and DPB1 in 400 to 480. Alongside the repertoire data, information on donor age, sex, ethnicity and CMV serostatus was compiled. In an earlier analysis of 587 of the donors, high-throughput TCR beta sequencing was used to judge whether each TCR beta V gene segment behaved as functional or pseudogenic. The study profiled the T cell repertoires of 666 subjects by immunosequencing and related them to cytomegalovirus serostatus. Class I and class II HLA loci were covered by the typing at four-digit resolution. A later analysis re-examined previously published TCR beta repertoires from more than 600 donors and added high-resolution HLA genotyping to investigate patterns of TCR occurrence. About 330 gigabases of sequencing data and around 85 million unique TCR sequences made up an early release that covered nearly 650 HLA-typed donors. Rather than drawing on any new phenotypic data, the later analysis identified candidate immune exposures from TCR beta sequences and the way those sequences occurred across donors. The genetic ancestry cluster associated with self-reported Caucasian donors included 81% of the 300 to 400 genotyped donors. Because of strong linkage in the cohort, five DR-DQ haplotypes were treated as single units for association and clustering. Across around 400 genotyped donors of the cohort, an average of about 250,000 unique TCR beta nucleotide sequences per donor were sequenced, and roughly 17% of those sequences were non-productive. High-throughput TCR immunosequencing, statistical association of individual TCRs with disease status, and machine learning were combined to predict cytomegalovirus infection status. Every repertoire in the discovery cohort had been generated on one and the same sequencing platform.

V is reduced by 0 bases and J by 2 bases, leaving a spacing of 11 bases between them. Spanning cysteine to phenylalanine, the CDR3 consists of 15 amino acids. The kept DNA is CDR3 alone, 45 bases in frame from the first base. CDR1 and CDR2 are read off the germline V gene as LGHNA and YSLEER. The study at large found these results: In vitro tests confirmed that a few of the cytomegalovirus-associated TCR beta chains recognize cytomegalovirus antigens. Only TCR beta chains were sequenced in this cohort, and the absence of alpha or paired-chain data limited detectable features. In a later analysis, some 17,000 TCR beta sequences were associated with specific HLA alleles at a false discovery rate of 0.05. Correlated functional status among segregating V segments might be attributable to linkage disequilibrium, but an unknown experimental factor could not be ruled out. For the cohort, immune exposure information was limited to CMV serostatus. Across donors, most TCR sequences were observed very rarely, whereas some public TCRs were present in many individuals. Because counts were too low, about 17 rarely observed V segments, including chromosome 9 orphons, were excluded from the earlier analysis of several hundred of the donors. In both the original and validation cohorts, the classifier was reported to diagnose cytomegalovirus status with high specificity and sensitivity. The study gave a list of some 150 TCR beta chains associated with cytomegalovirus. Several of the top co-occurrence clusters appeared to be linked to parvovirus B19, influenza, CMV and Epstein-Barr virus, according to a later analysis. In a later analysis, TCR association rates were found to vary across HLA loci, with the most associated TCRs seen for DRB1 alleles and the fewest for HLA-C alleles. Strong co-occurrence of HLA alleles, especially DR and DQ, made assigning TCR associations to individual alleles difficult. In a later genetic analysis, a missense DCLRE1C variant was associated with V-gene and J-gene trimming of TCR beta chains, and the association was replicated in an independent cohort. A later analysis found that most CMV-associated TCR beta chains appeared HLA-restricted, with HLA associations seemingly driven largely by CMV exposure. In a later analysis, HLA-associated TCR beta chains were found to be more clonally expanded and to have lower generation probabilities than equally common non-associated chains. Sequencing depth was assumed to be roughly uniform across donors in the presence/absence analyses, though that assumption may not hold. A further reported finding was that TCR beta sequences accurately predicted the HLA-A and HLA-B alleles for most subjects in the first cohort. Because some donors lacked HLA typing at each locus, the association tests relied only on the typed subset. A cluster of highly shared sequence variants was judged likely to be a technical artifact of the sequencing pipeline. Broadly in line with IMGT annotations, most TCR beta V segments showed up in productive rearrangements about 87% or about 30% of the time in an earlier analysis of several hundred of the donors. Some IMGT-functional V segments, including TRBV6-2 and TRBV6-3, could not be told apart with the 87-base-pair reads, so those segments were excluded. A later genetic analysis reported fewer N-insertions in productive TCRs among donors in an Asian-associated ancestry cluster than the 666-donor mean. According to the authors, the approach could potentially be generalized to other disease states and immunological phenotypes.

Sequences were obtained from PBMCs. The receptor was derived from a human donor in good health. The chain couples TRBV4-3 to TRBJ2-7; matching of 5 bases hints at TRBD2 as the D gene. CDR3 loop: CASSQEPGTPYEQYF. The nucleotides read TGCGCCAGCAGCCAAGAGCCGGGAACCCCCTACGAGCAGTACTTC.